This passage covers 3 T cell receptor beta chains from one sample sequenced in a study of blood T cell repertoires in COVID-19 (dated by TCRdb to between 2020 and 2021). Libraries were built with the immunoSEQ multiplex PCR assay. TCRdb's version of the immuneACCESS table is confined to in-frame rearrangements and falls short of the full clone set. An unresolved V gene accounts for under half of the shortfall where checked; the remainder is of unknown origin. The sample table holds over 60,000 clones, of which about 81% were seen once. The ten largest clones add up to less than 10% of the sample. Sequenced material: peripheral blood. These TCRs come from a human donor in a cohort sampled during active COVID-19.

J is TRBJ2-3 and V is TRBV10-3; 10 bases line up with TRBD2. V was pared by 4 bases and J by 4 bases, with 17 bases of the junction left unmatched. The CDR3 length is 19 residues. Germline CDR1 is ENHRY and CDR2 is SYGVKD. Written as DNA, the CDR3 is TGTGCCATCAGTGGGGGATTGCTACAAGCGGGAGGGCCGCCAGATACGCAGTATTTT. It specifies CAISGGLLQAGGPPDTQYF.

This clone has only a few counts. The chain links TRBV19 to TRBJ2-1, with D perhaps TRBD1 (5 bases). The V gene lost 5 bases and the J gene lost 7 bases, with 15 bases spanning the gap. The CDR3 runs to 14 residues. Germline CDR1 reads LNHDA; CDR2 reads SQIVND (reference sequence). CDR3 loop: CASSPAGIRNEQFF. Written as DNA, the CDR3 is TGTGCCAGTAGTCCGGCAGGGATTAGAAATGAGCAGTTCTTC.

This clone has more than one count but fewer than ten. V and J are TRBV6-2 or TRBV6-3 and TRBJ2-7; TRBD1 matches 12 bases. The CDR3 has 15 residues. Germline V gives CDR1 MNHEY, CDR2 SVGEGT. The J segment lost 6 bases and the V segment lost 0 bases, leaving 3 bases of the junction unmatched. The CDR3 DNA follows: TGTGCCAGCAGTTACTCCGGGACAGGGGGCTTCGAGCAGTACTTC. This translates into CASSYSGTGGFEQYF.